Listed below are T cell receptor beta chains from one sample, sequenced in a study of shared T cell receptors in the human thymus. The method was immunoSEQ multiplex PCR; TCRdb's version includes in-frame clones alone and lacks a portion of them. The data hold hundreds of thousands of clones, with 85% to 90% observed a single time. This sample was shared with a second study, whose subject was human thymus T cells.

Sequences were obtained from thymocytes. Receptors were obtained from a boy under three years old with a congenital heart defect. CDR3s include the opening cysteine and the closing phenylalanine or tryptophan. Fields, in order: J gene, D gene, V gene, clone size, CDR3 DNA, CDR3 protein. A D gene is named only where the DNA matches it firmly. Size tells how often a clone was seen (once, few, many) or the class of an expanded clone, and some rows leave it out.

>TRBJ2-1|TRBD1|TRBV27|NA
TGTGCCAGCAGTCCAGGACAGGGTAAATACAATGAGCAGTTCTTC
CASSPGQGKYNEQFF
>TRBJ2-5|TRBD1|TRBV19|NA
TGTGCCAGTAGTCCAATCCCCGGGACAGGGGGGGAAGAGACCCAGTACTTC
CASSPIPGTGGEETQYF
>TRBJ1-1|TRBD1|TRBV28|NA
TGTGCCAGCAGTATCCAAGGACAGGGGTTTAGGAACACTGAAGCTTTCTTT
CASSIQGQGFRNTEAFF
>TRBJ1-1|NA|TRBV12-5|NA
TGTGCTAGTGGTTTGGTAAGGAGGGGCAGTTGGGCTGAAGCTTTCTTT
CASGLVRRGSWAEAFF
>TRBJ2-1|TRBD2|TRBV27|NA
TGTGCCAGCAGTTTAGGTCGGGAGGAGGGCTACAATGAGCAGTTCTTC
CASSLGREEGYNEQFF
>TRBJ2-3|NA|TRBV28|NA
TGTGCCAGCAGTTTTTGTATTGGCACAGATACGCAGTATTTT
CASSFCIGTDTQYF
>TRBJ1-2|NA|TRBV14|NA
TGTGCCAGCAGCCAAAGCCAATATGGCTACACCTTC
CASSQSQYGYTF
>TRBJ2-7|NA|TRBV4-3|once
TGCGCCAGCAGCCAAGATCGGTTGGGCCACGAGCAGTACTTC
CASSQDRLGHEQYF
>TRBJ2-2|TRBD2|TRBV6-6|NA
TGTGCCAGCAGTCTGGGGGAGGGTGACACCGGGGAGCTGTTTTTT
CASSLGEGDTGELFF
>TRBJ2-5|NA|TRBV20-1|NA
TGCAGTGCCGCTAGGGGAGAGACCCAGTACTTC
CSAARGETQYF
>TRBJ2-1|TRBD1|TRBV11-2|NA
TGTGCCAGCAGCCTCCTGACAGGGGGCTCCTACAATGAGCAGTTCTTC
CASSLLTGGSYNEQFF
>TRBJ1-5|NA|TRBV30|NA
TGTGCCTGGACTAACGAGGGGACTGCGAATGGGCTTCAGCCCCAGCATTTT
CAWTNEGTANGLQPQHF